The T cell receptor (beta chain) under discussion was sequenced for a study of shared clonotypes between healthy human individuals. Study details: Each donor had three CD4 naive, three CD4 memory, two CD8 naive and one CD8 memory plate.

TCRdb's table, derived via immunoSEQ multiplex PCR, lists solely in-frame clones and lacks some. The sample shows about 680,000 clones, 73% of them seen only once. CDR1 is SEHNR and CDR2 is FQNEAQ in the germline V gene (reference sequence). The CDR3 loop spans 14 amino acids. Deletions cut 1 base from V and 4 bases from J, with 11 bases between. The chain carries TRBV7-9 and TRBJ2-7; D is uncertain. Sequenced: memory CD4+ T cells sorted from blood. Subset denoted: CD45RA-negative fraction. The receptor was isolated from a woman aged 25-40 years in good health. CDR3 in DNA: TGTGCCAGCAGCTTAGAGGGCCAGTTTTACGAGCAGTACTTC. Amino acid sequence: CASSLEGQFYEQYF.